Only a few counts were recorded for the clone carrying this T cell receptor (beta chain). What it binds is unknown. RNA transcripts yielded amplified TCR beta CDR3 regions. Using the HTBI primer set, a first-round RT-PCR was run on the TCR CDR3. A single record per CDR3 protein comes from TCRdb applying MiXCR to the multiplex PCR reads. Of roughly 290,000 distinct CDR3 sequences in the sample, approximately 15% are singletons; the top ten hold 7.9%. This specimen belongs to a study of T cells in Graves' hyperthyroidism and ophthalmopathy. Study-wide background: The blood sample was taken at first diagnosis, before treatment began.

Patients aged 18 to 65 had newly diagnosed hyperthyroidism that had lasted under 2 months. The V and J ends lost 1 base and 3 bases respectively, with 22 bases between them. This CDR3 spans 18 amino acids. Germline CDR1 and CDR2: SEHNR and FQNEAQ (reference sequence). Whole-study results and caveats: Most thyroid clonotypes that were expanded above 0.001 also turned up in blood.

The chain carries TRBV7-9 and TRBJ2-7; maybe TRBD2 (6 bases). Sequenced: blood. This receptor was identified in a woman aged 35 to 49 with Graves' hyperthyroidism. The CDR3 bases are TGTGCCAGCAGCTTAGGAGTCGGGGGTTCCATAACCTACTACGAGCAGTACTTC. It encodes CASSLGVGGSITYYEQYF.